What follows is one T cell receptor (beta chain) and its context. Its antigen is as yet unknown. CDR1 MNHNY and CDR2 SVGAGI come from the germline V gene (reference sequence). V was shortened by 3 bases and J by 1 base, with 15 bases between the two germline ends. The CDR3 length is 16 residues. The sample belongs to a study of cytomegalovirus exposure and HLA in healthy donors. Study-wide results and caveats: It was reported in a later analysis that an Asian-associated ancestry cluster showed fewer N-insertions than the approximately 700-donor mean. A few V segments could not be told apart, such as TRBV6-2 and TRBV6-3, and were left out. Differences between HLA loci emerged in a later analysis of TCR association rates, with DRB1 most and HLA-C fewest. Both high specificity and high sensitivity reportedly marked the classifier's diagnosis of cytomegalovirus status.

Amplification used 60 Vbeta primers and 13 Jbeta primers. Produced via immunoSEQ multiplex PCR; TCRdb's table is partial and in-frame only. The table counts approximately 50,000 clones; less than 2.5% lies in the top ten. The specimen was PBMCs. V is TRBV6-6 and J is TRBJ1-1; perhaps TRBD1 as D (6 bases). The origin of this receptor is a female donor in good health and CMV-seronegative. The CDR3 DNA reads as TGTGCCAGCAGTTATTATCCACAGGGCCCGAACACTGAAGCTTTCTTT. This sequence encodes CASSYYPQGPNTEAFF.